A selection of T cell receptor beta chains follows, all from one sample in a study of CD8+ T cells in alopecia areata. Produced via immunoSEQ multiplex PCR; TCRdb's table is partial and in-frame only. Of 180,000 or so clones detected, roughly 60% appear once; the ten largest clones hold approximately 16%. Sequenced material: CD4+ T cells sorted from blood, taken at week 56, from a patient treated with tofacitinib. The receptors come from a human donor with alopecia areata. The CDR3 runs from the conserved cysteine through the conserved F or W. D genes are given only for firm matches. The listing skips clone size in some rows; elsewhere it reads once, few, many or a size class.

clone_size j_call v_call d_call cdr3_nt cdr3_aa
once TRBJ2-2 TRBV27 - TGTGCCAGCAGTTTATGGGCAGGGACGTTCGCCGGGGAGCTGTTTTTT CASSLWAGTFAGELFF
- TRBJ2-3 TRBV30 - TGTGCCTGGAGTGTGGGGGGAGATACGCAGTATTTT CAWSVGGDTQYF
- TRBJ2-6 TRBV5-1 - TGCGCCAGCAGCCGAACAGGGCCCGGGGCCAACGTCCTGACTTTC CASSRTGPGANVLTF
- TRBJ1-3 TRBV29-1 - TGCAGCGTTGAAGTACGGGGTCAAGACGGAAACACCATATATTTT CSVEVRGQDGNTIYF
- TRBJ1-4 TRBV11-2 - TGTGCCAGCAGCTTAGGGCATGGAGGGGGAGGTGAAAAACTGTTTTTT CASSLGHGGGGEKLFF
- TRBJ2-6 TRBV7-9 - TGTGCCAGCAGCTTAGGGGTGTCGGGGGCCCCTGGGGCCAACGTCCTGACTTTC CASSLGVSGAPGANVLTF
- TRBJ1-4 TRBV29-1 - TGCAGCGTTGCTCTCTATAATGAAAAACTGTTTTTT CSVALYNEKLFF
- TRBJ1-5 TRBV25-1 - TGTGCCAGCAGTAACCACGGTCAGCCCCAGCATTTT CASSNHGQPQHF
- TRBJ2-3 TRBV5-1 TRBD1 TGCGCCAGCAGGCAACAGGGGGAATTAACAGATACGCAGTATTTT CASRQQGELTDTQYF
few TRBJ1-5 TRBV19 TRBD1 TGTGCCAGTACCGGTAGACAGGGGGGGCTCCAGCATTTT CASTGRQGGLQHF
- TRBJ2-5 TRBV6-1 TRBD1 TGTGCCAGCAGTGTCACGCCGGGACAGGGAAGAGAGACCCAGTACTTC CASSVTPGQGRETQYF
- TRBJ2-2 TRBV7-2 - TGTGCCAGCACACAACAGGGGAACACCGGGGAGCTGTTTTTT CASTQQGNTGELFF
- TRBJ2-3 TRBV4-1 - TGCGCCAGCAGCCAAGATGGTTTTAGGGAGGACACGCAGTATTTT CASSQDGFREDTQYF
few TRBJ2-7 TRBV6-1 - TGTGCCAGCAGTGCCTTCAACTTTTACGAGCAGTACTTC CASSAFNFYEQYF
- TRBJ1-4 TRBV6-5 - TGTGCCAGCCGACGGAATGAAAAACTGTTTTTT CASRRNEKLFF
- TRBJ2-7 TRBV5-1 - TGCGCCAGCACGGACCTTCCCTACGAGCAGTACTTC CASTDLPYEQYF
- TRBJ2-5 TRBV7-2 TRBD2 TGTGCCAGCAGCTCTTTTGGGGAGGGGACCCAGTACTTC CASSSFGEGTQYF
- TRBJ1-1 TRBV27 - TGTGCCAGCAGTTTATCATCGGGTACGATGAACACTGAAGCTTTCTTT CASSLSSGTMNTEAFF
- TRBJ1-3 TRBV4-2 - TGTGCCAGCAGCCAAGAGGCGGCAGGATTCCTCTCTGGAAACACCATATATTTT CASSQEAAGFLSGNTIYF
- TRBJ1-2 TRBV5-1 TRBD1 TGCGCCAGCAGCCGAGGGACAGACTATGGCTACACCTTC CASSRGTDYGYTF
- TRBJ2-7 TRBV30 TRBD1 TGTGCCTGGAGTGGCCCTAGACAGGGACCCTACGAGCAGTACTTC CAWSGPRQGPYEQYF
- TRBJ2-7 TRBV15 - TGTGCCACCAGCAGAGGCACCGTGGAACCGAAAGAGCAGTACTTC CATSRGTVEPKEQYF
- TRBJ2-5 TRBV6-5 - TGTGCCAGCAGTTACTCCAGGGTTACCCAAGAGACCCAGTACTTC CASSYSRVTQETQYF
- TRBJ2-2 TRBV9 TRBD1 TGTGCCAGCAGCGCGACAGGGGGCGGCACCGGGGAGCTGTTTTTT CASSATGGGTGELFF
- TRBJ1-1 TRBV9 - TGTGCCAGCAGCCCCCAGCTCAGGGAGAACACTGAAGCTTTCTTT CASSPQLRENTEAFF
- TRBJ2-7 TRBV10-2 TRBD1 TGCGCCAGCACACAGGGGAACGAGCAGTACTTC CASTQGNEQYF
- TRBJ2-1 TRBV4-2 - TGTGCCAGCAGCCTGGGCAGCGGCAATGAGCAGTTCTTC CASSLGSGNEQFF
few TRBJ2-7 TRBV5-6 - TGTGCCAGCAGCTTAAGGTCCGGGGAGCAGTACTTC CASSLRSGEQYF
- TRBJ2-6 TRBV14 - TGTGCCAGCAGCCCCTCTGGGGCCAACGTCCTGACTTTC CASSPSGANVLTF
- TRBJ2-3 TRBV5-1 TRBD2 TGCGCCAGCAGCGAGACTAGCGCCACAGATACGCAGTATTTT CASSETSATDTQYF
- TRBJ2-3 TRBV14 TRBD2 TGTGCCAGCAGCCAAGATTGGCGCCGGACTAGCGGGGGAACGGTGGATACGCAGTATTTT CASSQDWRRTSGGTVDTQYF
- TRBJ2-5 TRBV5-1 TRBD1 TGCGCCAGCAGCTCAGGAACCAGGGACAGGGAGACCCAGTACTTC CASSSGTRDRETQYF
- TRBJ2-7 TRBV5-1 - TGCGCCAGCAGCTTGGAGTCCTCCTACGAGCAGTACTTC CASSLESSYEQYF
- TRBJ1-4 TRBV5-1 - TGCGCCAGCAGCTTGGTTAGGGGAGATGAAAAACTGTTTTTT CASSLVRGDEKLFF
- TRBJ2-3 TRBV19 - TGTGCCAGTATTGACAGTGGGCGTAGTAGAACGCAGTATTTT CASIDSGRSRTQYF
- TRBJ1-5 TRBV6-5 - TGTGCCAGCAGTGAGACAGTTACCAATCAGCCCCAGCATTTT CASSETVTNQPQHF
once TRBJ1-1 TRBV5-6 - TGTGCCAGCAGCTTGGCCGGAGGGGCGGCAGCTTTCTTT CASSLAGGAAAFF
- TRBJ1-4 TRBV30 - TGTGCCTGGAGTGTAAGGGGTGAAAAACTGTTTTTT CAWSVRGEKLFF
few TRBJ2-3 TRBV2 TRBD2 TGTGCCAGCAGTGAATGGATGGCTAGCGGGGGGGCCGGGGGAACAGATACGCAGTATTTT CASSEWMASGGAGGTDTQYF
- TRBJ2-4 TRBV29-1 - TGCAGCGTTGGTGTACAGAAAAACATTCAGTACTTC CSVGVQKNIQYF
- TRBJ2-7 TRBV11-2 - TGTGCCAGCAGCCTCGTTATCGGGTCGGCCTACGAGCAGTACTTC CASSLVIGSAYEQYF
few TRBJ2-3 TRBV11-2 - TGTGCCAGCAGCTTGACAGCGGGAGATACGCAGTATTTT CASSLTAGDTQYF
- TRBJ2-3 TRBV29-1 TRBD2 TGCAGCGTTGAGGGTAGCGGGGGAGAATTGGATACGCAGTATTTT CSVEGSGGELDTQYF